The T cell receptor (beta chain) under discussion was sequenced for a study of breast tumors, draining lymph nodes, adjacent tissues. TCRdb ran MiXCR on the multiplex PCR reads and lists one entry per CDR3 protein. The top ten hold under 4.5% of the sample, which has some 230,000 distinct CDR3 sequences, about 34% seen once. Trimming at V came to 6 bases and at J to 2 bases, leaving 3 bases not matched to a gene. Germline loops: CDR1 ENHRY, CDR2 SYGVKD. The CDR3 is 14 residues long. Axillary draining lymph nodes of breast cancer patients supplied the node samples. This chain uses TRBV10-3 with TRBJ1-4; 7 bases agree with TRBD1. Sequenced input: axillary lymph node tissue. The clonotype was recovered from a female donor with breast cancer. Some clones in this sample may be carry-over from other donors' samples. The CDR3 reads CAISTGATNEKLFF. CDR3 nucleotides: TGTGCCATCAGCACAGGGGCGACTAATGAAAAACTGTTTTTT.